Below, 24 T cell receptor beta chains from the same sample are listed, as sequenced in a study of neurological immune-mediated disorders. TCRdb analysed the 5' RACE reads with MiXCR anew, one entry per CDR3 protein. Altogether over 55,000 distinct CDR3 sequences are present, around 2.3% being singletons, with the ten largest covering approximately 3%. The sample consisted of PBMCs. The receptors stem from a man aged 45-60 years with multiple sclerosis.

In this sample, this clonotype turned up many times. CDR3: CASSYYAGASWGYTF. The CDR3 DNA is TGTGCCAGCAGTTACTATGCGGGGGCGTCGTGGGGCTACACCTTC. This chain links TRBV6-2 or TRBV6-3 with TRBJ1-2; maybe TRBD1 (6 bases). The CDR3 totals 15 residues. Germline CDR1 reads MNHEY; CDR2 reads SVGEGT. V was clipped by 1 base and J by 8 bases, with 17 bases between them.

The sample holds many counts of this clonotype. The chain has TRBV7-8 and TRBJ2-5, with D perhaps being TRBD1 or TRBD2 (5 bases each). This CDR3 is 15 amino acids long. CDR1 is SGHVS, CDR2 FQNEAQ, per germline. Trimming shortened V by 3 bases and J by 2 bases, and 13 bases separated the two germline ends. CDR3 nucleotide sequence: TGTGCCAGCAGCTTGGACGGGACGGCTCAAGAGACCCAGTACTTC. Translating gives CASSLDGTAQETQYF.

As for this clonotype: At one end, the junction sequence differs from germline, possibly due to a read error. The V call is TRBV19, the J call TRBJ2-3; 10 bases are a match to TRBD2. Germline values: CDR1 LNHDA, CDR2 SQIVND (reference sequence). CDR3 size: 16 residues. CDR3 bases: TGTGTCAGTAGTATTCCCAGCGGGGGGGTCGAAGATACGCAGTATTTT. Protein: CVSSIPSGGVEDTQYF. Using reference TRBV19 and TRBJ2-3 for the parts outside the CDR3, the full variable domain is DGGITQSPKYLFRKEGQNVTLSCEQNLNHDAMYWYRQDPGQGLRLIYYSQIVNDFQKGDIAEGYSVSREKKESFPLTVTSAQKNPTAFYLCVSSIPSGGVEDTQYFGPGTRLTVL.

Ten or more counts support this clonotype. The chain recombines TRBV27 with TRBJ2-1, with 9 bases aligning to TRBD2. The germline CDR1 and CDR2 sequences are MNHEY and SMNVEV (reference sequence). The V and J ends lost 3 bases and 6 bases, in that order; junction bases with no gene match: 12. This CDR3 has 17 residues. CDR3 loop: CASSLALAGSSGNEQFF. The CDR3 bases are TGTGCCAGCAGTTTGGCGCTAGCGGGATCATCCGGCAATGAGCAGTTCTTC.

This clonotype occurred many times. The rearrangement uses TRBV7-8 and TRBJ2-7; D ambiguous. The length of the CDR3 is 11 residues. From germline, CDR1 is SGHVS and CDR2 FQNEAQ. Trimming pared 5 bases from V and 5 bases from J, leaving 7 bases between. The CDR3 loop is CASSPSDEQYF. In nucleotides, the CDR3 is TGTGCCAGCAGCCCCTCGGACGAGCAGTACTTC.

This clonotype was seen ten or more times. This sequence joins TRBV12-3 or TRBV12-4 and TRBJ1-4; possibly TRBD1 for D (5 bases). The CDR3 length is 18 residues. V was clipped by 7 bases and J by 3 bases, with 24 bases between them. Here the CDR3 DNA reads TGTGCCAGCACCTATCAGGGAATCACGGTCTTGGCTAATGAAAAACTGTTTTTT. It yields the protein CASTYQGITVLANEKLFF.

This clonotype occurred many times. V gene TRBV18 combines with J gene TRBJ2-1; D assignment may be TRBD1 or TRBD2 (5 bases each). V was pared by 7 bases and J by 2 bases, with 12 bases between. The CDR3 length is 14 residues. Per the germline V gene, CDR1 is KGHSH and CDR2 is LQKENI. The CDR3 DNA is TGTGCCAGCTTCGGGACCCAAACCTACAATGAGCAGTTCTTC. Amino acids: CASFGTQTYNEQFF.

This clonotype was found a few times. The chain carries TRBV7-2 and TRBJ2-3; 12 bases agree with TRBD2. Germline V gives CDR1 SGHTA, CDR2 FQGNSA. The CDR3 is 16 amino acids. Unmatched junction bases numbered 8, after V lost 4 bases and J lost 6 bases. CDR3 sequence reads: CASSSLAGGSGDTQYF. CDR3 coding DNA: TGTGCCAGCAGCTCCCTAGCGGGGGGGTCTGGGGATACGCAGTATTTT.

This clonotype appeared many times. The V gene is TRBV25-1, the J gene TRBJ1-5; 9 bases map to TRBD1. CDR1 and CDR2 from the germline V gene are MGHDK and SYGVNS. This CDR3 contains 15 residues. V shed 2 bases and J 7 bases; nucleotides not matched to a gene: 6. The CDR3 is CASSETGGRGQPQHF. The CDR3 DNA sequence: TGTGCCAGCAGTGAAACAGGGGGCAGAGGACAGCCCCAGCATTTT.

This clonotype came up many times. This sequence joins TRBV7-6 and TRBJ1-4; D not certain. Per the germline V gene, CDR1 is SGHVS and CDR2 is FNYEAQ. The germline V and J ends were trimmed by 5 bases and 0 bases, with 13 bases remaining between them. The length of the CDR3 is 16 residues. In DNA, the CDR3 is TGTGCCAGCAGCCGCTTGGCAGCCCCAACTAATGAAAAACTGTTTTTT. Translating gives CASSRLAAPTNEKLFF.

This clonotype was seen ten or more times. The chain is built from TRBV7-2 and TRBJ2-1; no clear D. The CDR3 totals 16 residues. The ends were cut back, 0 bases at V and 0 bases at J, with 9 bases in the middle. CDR1 and CDR2 (germline): SGHTA, FQGNSA. This CDR3 reads CASSLARPSSYNEQFF. Here the CDR3 DNA reads TGTGCCAGCAGCTTAGCGCGGCCCAGCTCCTACAATGAGCAGTTCTTC.

Many counts were recorded for this clonotype. The chain combines TRBV20-1 with TRBJ1-5; TRBD1 agrees at 9 bases. The CDR3 length is 15 residues. After removal of 0 bases from V and 4 bases from J, the junction contained 4 bases not matched to a gene. Per the germline V gene, CDR1 is DFQATT and CDR2 is SNEGSKA (reference sequence). CDR3 region: CSAREGTGPNQPQHF. DNA for the CDR3: TGCAGTGCTAGAGAGGGGACAGGGCCAAATCAGCCCCAGCATTTT.

This clonotype came up many times. The chain joins TRBV7-6 to TRBJ1-1; D is perhaps TRBD1 (6 bases). Trimming stripped 3 bases from V and 0 bases from J, with 17 bases between. The CDR3 consists of 17 residues. Per germline, CDR1 SGHVS and CDR2 FNYEAQ. CDR3 nucleotide sequence: TGTGCCAGCAGCTTGGCAGGGGCGGGTTACATGAACACTGAAGCTTTCTTT. Protein sequence: CASSLAGAGYMNTEAFF.

This clonotype was detected ten times or more. J is TRBJ2-3 and V is TRBV4-3; D gene unclear. CDR1 is LGHNA, CDR2 YSLEER, per germline. The CDR3 contains 17 residues. Trimming removed 0 bases from V and 5 bases from J, with 18 bases in between. CDR3 sequence: CASSQEISLGLGDTQYF. The DNA for the CDR3 is TGCGCCAGCAGCCAAGAAATAAGTTTAGGGTTGGGAGATACGCAGTATTTT.

This clonotype was observed at least ten times. The V call is TRBV3-1, the J call TRBJ1-2; D ambiguous. Germline V gives CDR1 LGHDT, CDR2 YNNKEL (reference sequence). V was clipped by 3 bases and J by 4 bases, with 12 bases between them. CDR3 size: 14 residues. DNA for the CDR3: TGTGCCAGCAGCCAGTCGACATTTTTCTATGGCTACACCTTC. This translates into CASSQSTFFYGYTF.

With regard to this clonotype: Likely a read error: the CDR3 ends without its conserved phenylalanine or tryptophan. The genes are TRBV20-1 and TRBJ2-5; D uncertain. Germline V gene lookup returns CDR1 DFQATT and CDR2 SNEGSKA (reference sequence). V was cut by 6 bases and J by 5 bases, with 13 bases left in between. This CDR3 region has 12 residues. CDR3 sequence (DNA): TGCAGTGCAACACCCCCGCCGGAGACCCAGTACAAC. Residues: CSATPPPETQYN.

The sample holds many counts of this clonotype. The chain links TRBV5-4 to TRBJ2-5, with D maybe TRBD1 (5 bases). Deletions cut 6 bases from V and 0 bases from J, with 12 bases between. CDR1 and CDR2 (germline): SGHNT, YYREEE (reference sequence). The CDR3 loop spans 14 amino acids. CDR3 nucleotides: TGTGCCAGCAAGACAGAGTTTTACCAAGAGACCCAGTACTTC. This gives the protein CASKTEFYQETQYF. Supplemented by reference TRBV5-4 and TRBJ2-5, the full variable domain reads ETGVTQSPTHLIKTRGQQVTLRCSSQSGHNTVSWYQQALGQGPQFIFQYYREEENGRGNFPPRFSGLQFPNYSSELNVNALELDDSALYLCASKTEFYQETQYFGPGTRLLVL.

This clonotype occurred many times. This chain uses TRBV25-1 with TRBJ2-7; the D gene is possibly TRBD2 (5 bases). CDR1 and CDR2 (germline): MGHDK, SYGVNS. The ends were cut back, 7 bases at V and 5 bases at J, with 12 bases in the middle. The CDR3 totals 12 residues. Here the CDR3 reads CASTGTGNEQYF. CDR3 coding DNA: TGTGCCAGCACCGGAACGGGGAACGAGCAGTACTTC.

This clonotype was observed many times. The rearrangement links TRBV5-6 to TRBJ2-5, with D possibly being TRBD2 (6 bases). V was cut by 3 bases and J by 3 bases, with 15 bases left in between. Per germline, CDR1 SGHDT and CDR2 YYEEEE. This CDR3 has 15 amino acids. The CDR3 here is CASSSAGTPEETQYF. The CDR3 DNA follows: TGTGCCAGCAGCTCCGCCGGGACTCCCGAAGAGACCCAGTACTTC.

V usage is TRBV7-2 and J usage is TRBJ2-7, with D maybe TRBD1 (6 bases). The CDR3 runs 14 residues. Germline CDR1 reads SGHTA; CDR2 reads FQGNSA. V shed 5 bases and J shed 8 bases, with 19 bases lying between them. The CDR3 protein is CASSRFVGDTKQYF. The CDR3 bases are TGTGCCAGCAGCCGCTTTGTCGGGGACACAAAGCAGTACTTC.

This clonotype was detected many times. The chain recombines TRBV9 with TRBJ2-3, with 9 bases fitting TRBD2. V shed 3 bases, J shed 5 bases, and the junction held 7 bases outside the gene matches. CDR1 SGDLS and CDR2 YYNGEE come from the germline V gene. The CDR3 is made up of 15 amino acids. The DNA for the CDR3 is TGTGCCAGCAGCGCCGCGGGGGGGCCAAGAGATACGCAGTATTTT. Protein product: CASSAAGGPRDTQYF.

As concerns this clonotype: A much larger clonotype is one base distant, so this may be a read error. The chain recombines TRBV2 with TRBJ1-1, with D hard to call. The CDR3 has 12 amino acids. Germline V gene data show CDR1 as SNHLY and CDR2 as FYNNEI. The CDR3: CASRGNNEHRPF. CDR3 bases: TGTGCCAGCAGGGGAAACAACGAACACCGCCCTTTT.

This clonotype was counted ten times or more. In DNA form, the CDR3 reads TGCAGTGCTAGAACCCCGGGGGGGCGCAGCACTGAAGCTTTCTTT. As protein: CSARTPGGRSTEAFF. The chain carries TRBV20-1 and TRBJ1-1, with D possibly TRBD1 on 6 matching bases. V dropped 2 bases and J dropped 4 bases, with 17 bases sitting between them. Germline CDR1 reads DFQATT; CDR2 reads SNEGSKA (reference sequence). CDR3 size: 15 residues.

Many counts were recorded for this clonotype. CDR3 coding DNA: TGTGCCAGCAGCGTAGGAGCTACAGATACGCAGTATTTT. Translation: CASSVGATDTQYF. The chain combines TRBV9 with TRBJ2-3; D unclear. Germline V gene sequence: CDR1 SGDLS, CDR2 YYNGEE. The V and J ends lost 0 bases and 3 bases respectively, with 5 bases between them. The CDR3 is 13 amino acids.